A single sample gave rise to the 21 T cell receptor beta chains below, sequenced in a study of blood T cell repertoires in COVID-19. The table came from immunoSEQ multiplex PCR; TCRdb's copy has only in-frame clones and leaves some out. The sample includes some 200,000 clones, about nine tenths of them seen just once. Material: PBMCs or T cells enriched from blood (not recorded which). The source of these receptors is a woman between 45 and 65 years old in a cohort exposed to, infected with or recovered from COVID-19 (not recorded which).

In DNA form, the CDR3 reads TGTGCCAGCAGCCGTAATAGCGGGGGGGCCAGAGAGACCCAGTACTTC. As protein: CASSRNSGGARETQYF. The chain links TRBV7-3 to TRBJ2-5; 11 nucleotides match TRBD2. Trimming took 5 bases from V and 4 from J; bases not matched to a gene: 9. CDR3 length equals 16 residues. In germline, CDR1 is SGHTA, CDR2 FQGTGA.

J is TRBJ1-4 and V is TRBV9; TRBD1 agrees at 8 bases. Germline assignment: CDR1 SGDLS and CDR2 YYNGEE. This CDR3 is built from 14 residues. The trim removed 4 bases at V and 8 bases at J, leaving 7 bases unmatched. The DNA of the CDR3 is TGTGCCAGCAGCCCTGGGACAGGAGGAGAAAAACTGTTTTTT. The encoded protein is CASSPGTGGEKLFF.

The J gene is TRBJ1-1, the V gene TRBV5-1; TRBD1 matches 8 bases. This CDR3 contains 14 residues. Trimming removed 2 bases from V and 5 bases from J; junction bases left unmatched: 5. CDR1 is SGHRS, CDR2 YFSETQ, per germline. CDR3 region: CASSFSQGATEAFF. For the CDR3, the DNA is TGCGCCAGCAGCTTCAGTCAGGGGGCAACTGAAGCTTTCTTT.

V usage is TRBV4-3 and J usage is TRBJ1-2; 7 nucleotides line up with TRBD1. The germline gives CDR1 LGHNA, CDR2 YSLEER. This CDR3 is 16 amino acids long. Trimming removed 4 bases from V and 8 bases from J; junction bases left unmatched: 16. CDR3 sequence: CASSPYPGTDSSGYTF. The CDR3 DNA reads TGCGCCAGCAGCCCCTACCCCGGGACAGACAGCTCAGGCTACACCTTC.

The chain links TRBV6-1 to TRBJ2-7, with 8 positions matching TRBD1. There are 15 residues in the CDR3. The V segment lost 1 base and the J segment 6 bases; nucleotides outside the gene matches: 8. Germline CDR1 is MNHNS and CDR2 is SASEGT. CDR3 in amino acids: CASSEGEDRVSEQYF. CDR3 DNA: TGTGCCAGCAGTGAAGGGGAGGACAGGGTTAGCGAGCAGTACTTC.

This CDR3 is CASSFPPSGGGHEQYF. CDR3 coding DNA: TGTGCCAGCAGTTTTCCTCCGAGCGGGGGGGGCCACGAGCAGTACTTC. This chain links TRBV28 with TRBJ2-7; 10 nucleotides match TRBD2. V shed 3 bases, J shed 5 bases, and the junction held 10 bases outside the gene matches. The V gene's germline CDR1 is MDHEN and CDR2 SYDVKM. The CDR3 loop spans 16 amino acids.

This clone was counted between two and nine times. For the CDR3, the DNA is TGTGCCAGTATGGCGGGGGTATCGGAAAATGAGCAGTTCTTC. This gives the protein CASMAGVSENEQFF. The gene calls are TRBV7-8 and TRBJ2-1, with 7 bases fitting TRBD2. This CDR3 has 14 amino acids. Germline values: CDR1 SGHVS, CDR2 FQNEAQ. Germline trimming cut 9 bases from V and 7 bases from J; bases unmatched to any gene: 12.

The V call is TRBV4-3, the J call TRBJ2-1, with 14 bases lining up with TRBD2. V shed 0 bases and J 8 bases; nucleotides not matched to a gene: 9. The CDR3 is made up of 18 amino acids. Per the germline V gene, CDR1 is LGHNA and CDR2 is YSLEER. The CDR3 nucleotides are TGCGCCAGCAGCCAAGATCGGACTAGCGGGGGGATTGTCCATGAGCAGTTCTTC. It codes for CASSQDRTSGGIVHEQFF.

The chain carries TRBV19 and TRBJ2-5, with 7 bases aligning to TRBD1. Germline values: CDR1 LNHDA, CDR2 SQIVND (reference sequence). Germline trimming cut 4 bases from V and 1 base from J; bases unmatched to any gene: 9. The CDR3 is made up of 16 amino acids. The CDR3 DNA sequence: TGTGCCAGTAGTACATCACAGGGGACGAGCCAAGAGACCCAGTACTTC. This sequence encodes CASSTSQGTSQETQYF.

This clone has only one observation. The V gene is TRBV5-6, the J gene TRBJ2-3; D gene ambiguous. The germline V and J ends were trimmed by 0 bases and 2 bases, with 7 bases remaining between them. The CDR3 spans 14 residues. Germline CDR1 SGHDT, CDR2 YYEEEE. The CDR3 is CASSLGTYTDTQYF. CDR3 bases: TGTGCCAGCAGCTTGGGCACTTACACAGATACGCAGTATTTT.

The genes are TRBV4-3 and TRBJ1-1; D not resolved. The ends were cut back, 4 bases at V and 3 bases at J, with 15 bases in the middle. The CDR3 has 15 residues. Germline V gene lookup returns CDR1 LGHNA and CDR2 YSLEER. The CDR3 sequence is CASSLQIDGYTEAFF. CDR3 sequence (DNA): TGCGCCAGCAGCCTACAAATCGACGGGTACACTGAAGCTTTCTTT.

The rearrangement joins TRBV10-1 to TRBJ2-1; 11 nucleotides line up with TRBD2. Germline V lookup: CDR1 WNHNN, CDR2 SYGVQD (reference sequence). There are 16 residues in the CDR3. The V segment lost 3 bases and the J segment 7 bases; nucleotides outside the gene matches: 8. The chain's CDR3 is CASSDQLAGDRNEQFF. The CDR3 nucleotides read TGCGCCAGCAGTGACCAACTAGCGGGGGATCGTAATGAGCAGTTCTTC.

The J gene is TRBJ2-7, the V gene TRBV7-3, with no clear D. The CDR3 is 13 residues long. Germline loops: CDR1 SGHTA, CDR2 FQGTGA. The V gene lost 1 base and the J gene lost 4 bases, with 8 bases spanning the gap. The CDR3 bases are TGTGCCAGCAGCTTAAGCGCCATATACGAGCAGTACTTC. The encoded protein is CASSLSAIYEQYF.

V gene TRBV9 combines with J gene TRBJ1-2; D remains ambiguous. The germline V gene encodes CDR1 SGDLS and CDR2 YYNGEE. V was pared by 0 bases and J by 4 bases, with 7 bases between. The CDR3 has 13 residues. CDR3 nucleotides: TGTGCCAGCAGCGTAGGAGGGCTCTATGGCTACACCTTC. This encodes CASSVGGLYGYTF.

The chain is built from TRBV18 and TRBJ1-2; 7 bases map to TRBD1. J lost 4 bases, V lost 0 bases, and 5 bases had no gene match. Germline CDR1 and CDR2: KGHSH and LQKENI. The CDR3 covers 15 residues. The CDR3 region has the DNA TGTGCCAGCTCACCACCGGGACAGTATATCTATGGCTACACCTTC. Its translation is CASSPPGQYIYGYTF.

V and J are TRBV7-2 and TRBJ2-7, with a weak D call TRBD2 (7 bases). The V gene's germline CDR1 is SGHTA and CDR2 FQGNSA. This CDR3 is built from 14 residues. V was cut by 3 bases and J by 3 bases, with 12 bases left in between. This CDR3 reads CASSFRGGHYEQYF. CDR3 sequence (DNA): TGTGCCAGCAGCTTCCGCGGGGGCCACTACGAGCAGTACTTC.

V gene TRBV7-2 combines with J gene TRBJ1-1; D may be TRBD1 (5 bases). Germline loops: CDR1 SGHTA, CDR2 FQGNSA. V was trimmed by 1 base and J by 5 bases, leaving 14 bases between them. The CDR3 is made up of 15 amino acids. CDR3 in amino acids: CASSLVGLGRTEAFF. CDR3 nucleotides: TGTGCCAGCAGCTTAGTAGGTCTGGGGCGGACTGAAGCTTTCTTT.

The chain combines TRBV28 with TRBJ2-2; 9 bases are shared with TRBD1. In germline, CDR1 is MDHEN, CDR2 SYDVKM. The CDR3 length is 15 residues. V lost 6 bases and J lost 6; bases outside the gene matches: 8. Here the CDR3 reads CASRGPGQGAGELFF. The CDR3 coding sequence is TGTGCCAGCAGGGGTCCGGGACAGGGCGCCGGGGAGCTGTTTTTT.

This clone occurred a few times. The CDR3 coding sequence is TGTGCCAGCAGCGGCCGGGACCCAGCGGGCGGGGAGCTGTTTTTT. Encoded protein: CASSGRDPAGGELFF. The chain combines TRBV9 with TRBJ2-2, with a tentative D call TRBD2 (6 bases). This CDR3 is built from 15 residues. V dropped 3 bases and J dropped 7 bases, with 16 bases sitting between them. The germline gives CDR1 SGDLS, CDR2 YYNGEE.

V and J are TRBV4-2 and TRBJ1-3; D might be TRBD1 (6 bases). The CDR3 length is 16 residues. Germline loops: CDR1 LGHNA, CDR2 YNFKEQ. V was cut by 0 bases and J by 2 bases, with 11 bases left in between. In DNA form, the CDR3 reads TGTGCCAGCAGCCAAGATACCAGGGGCCCTGGAAACACCATATATTTT. Its translation: CASSQDTRGPGNTIYF.

The J gene is TRBJ2-1, the V gene TRBV15; a weak D match, TRBD1 (6 bases). CDR1 is LNHNV, CDR2 YYDKDF, per germline (reference sequence). V was shortened by 8 bases and J by 1 base, with 15 bases between the two germline ends. This CDR3 has 15 amino acids. The CDR3 is CATSTGRGSYNEQFF. CDR3 sequence (DNA): TGTGCCACCTCCACAGGGAGAGGTTCCTACAATGAGCAGTTCTTC.